Here is one T cell receptor beta chain with its context. Its antigen is not known. V trimming: 8 bases; J trimming: 5 bases; junction bases outside the gene matches: 11. The CDR3 runs to 15 residues. The V gene's germline CDR1 is MDHEN and CDR2 SYDVKM. Some clones are missing from TCRdb's copy, which holds only in-frame ones; the method was immunoSEQ multiplex PCR. The repertoire consists of about 20,000 clones, with around nine tenths occurring once and the leading ten covering 23%. This specimen belongs to a study of OX40 agonist ivuxolimab in advanced cancers. Overall study: From about 23 to 85 years was the age range, with a mean of approximately 63 years, and over 80% were male. Partial responses were achieved by three patients, one with hepatocellular carcinoma and two with cutaneous melanoma.

Study findings and constraints: Some patients without response likewise showed low normalized clonal expansion. Circulating CD4+ and CD8+ T cells showed clonal expansion by week 6 at 0.1 to 3.0 mg/kg.

Specimen: CD4+ or CD8+ T cells sorted from blood, collected in a trial of the OX40 agonist ivuxolimab. The V and J genes are TRBV28 and TRBJ2-7; 11 bases align to TRBD1. This TCR came from an adult with an advanced solid tumor such as melanoma, head and neck, liver or kidney cancer. The CDR3 DNA sequence: TGTGCCAGCGTATCCCCCAAGGGACAGGGGGACGAGCAGTACTTC. Amino acids: CASVSPKGQGDEQYF. The variable domain in full, completed from reference TRBV28 and TRBJ2-7, reads DVKVTQSSRYLVKRTGEKVFLECVQDMDHENMFWYRQDPGLGLRLIYFSYDVKMKEKGDIPEGYSVSREKKERFSLILESASTNQTSMYLCASVSPKGQGDEQYFGPGTRLTVT.